A selection of T cell receptor beta chains follows, all from one sample in a study of T cell responses to AZD1222 COVID-19 vaccine. This table comes from immunoSEQ multiplex PCR, and its TCRdb copy is limited to in-frame clones, with some not included. Among under 150,000 clones listed, 85% to 95% were seen once. The sample here was peripheral blood, taken on day 0 of AZD1222 vaccination. These receptors were taken from an adult in good health. Both conserved end residues are part of each CDR3. D genes are given only for firm matches. Size values are once, few and many counts, or a class for expanded clones, and some rows have none.

cdr3_length d_call clone_size j_call v_call cdr3_nt cdr3_aa
15 TRBD2 . TRBJ2-1 TRBV11-3 TGTGCCAGCAGCCGGACTAGCGATTATGTTGATGAGCAGTTCTTC CASSRTSDYVDEQFF
15 . . TRBJ1-3 TRBV9 TGTGCCAGCAGCGTAGGTGTAGGGGTAGGAAACACCATATATTTT CASSVGVGVGNTIYF
16 TRBD1 . TRBJ1-2 TRBV5-1 TGCGCCAGCACTCCTGGCGCGGGACAGGGTTATTATGGCTACACCTTC CASTPGAGQGYYGYTF
14 . few TRBJ1-1 TRBV3-1/TRBV3-2 TGTGCCAGCAGCCAAGAGGACAGCAACACTGAAGCTTTCTTT CASSQEDSNTEAFF
12 TRBD1 . TRBJ1-2 TRBV5-6 TGTGCCAGCAGCTGGACAGGGGGTGGCTACACCTTC CASSWTGGGYTF
16 TRBD1 . TRBJ1-5 TRBV10-3 TGTGCCATCAGTGAGCATAATCCAGGGGGCGATCAGCCCCAGCATTTT CAISEHNPGGDQPQHF
15 TRBD2 . TRBJ2-7 TRBV27 TGTGCCAGCAGGCTTAGCGGGGGGCGATATTACGAGCAGTACTTC CASRLSGGRYYEQYF
14 . . TRBJ1-3 TRBV5-1 TGCGCCAGCAGCTTGGGTACAGGGGGAAACACCATATATTTT CASSLGTGGNTIYF
15 . . TRBJ2-1 TRBV7-2 TGTGCCAGCAGCTTAGGACAGGCCCGATACAATGAGCAGTTCTTC CASSLGQARYNEQFF
15 TRBD1 . TRBJ1-2 TRBV6-5 TGTGCCAGCAGTCCAGGGACAGGGGAGACCTATGGCTACACCTTC CASSPGTGETYGYTF
15 . . TRBJ2-1 TRBV5-8 TGTGCCAGCAGCTTGCCCCTTACATTTTACAATGAGCAGTTCTTC CASSLPLTFYNEQFF
15 . . TRBJ2-1 TRBV19 TGTGCCAGTAGTAGGGGGCCCATAGGGTACAATGAGCAGTTCTTC CASSRGPIGYNEQFF
13 . . TRBJ1-6 TRBV11-1 TGTGCCAGCAGCTTATCATTTAATTCACCCCTCCACTTT CASSLSFNSPLHF
15 . . TRBJ1-4 TRBV5-1 TGCGCCAGCAGCTTGGTTATGGCAGATACTGAAAAACTGTTTTTT CASSLVMADTEKLFF
18 TRBD2 . TRBJ2-5 TRBV18 TGTGCCAGCTCACCACAGTTACTAGCGGGAGGCGAACAAGAGACCCAGTACTTC CASSPQLLAGGEQETQYF
13 . . TRBJ1-3 TRBV5-4 TGTGCCAGCAGCCCGGCCGGCGTCGACACCATATATTTT CASSPAGVDTIYF
14 . . TRBJ2-6 TRBV19 TGTGCCAGTAGTCTGCTCTCTGGGGCCAACGTCCTGACTTTC CASSLLSGANVLTF